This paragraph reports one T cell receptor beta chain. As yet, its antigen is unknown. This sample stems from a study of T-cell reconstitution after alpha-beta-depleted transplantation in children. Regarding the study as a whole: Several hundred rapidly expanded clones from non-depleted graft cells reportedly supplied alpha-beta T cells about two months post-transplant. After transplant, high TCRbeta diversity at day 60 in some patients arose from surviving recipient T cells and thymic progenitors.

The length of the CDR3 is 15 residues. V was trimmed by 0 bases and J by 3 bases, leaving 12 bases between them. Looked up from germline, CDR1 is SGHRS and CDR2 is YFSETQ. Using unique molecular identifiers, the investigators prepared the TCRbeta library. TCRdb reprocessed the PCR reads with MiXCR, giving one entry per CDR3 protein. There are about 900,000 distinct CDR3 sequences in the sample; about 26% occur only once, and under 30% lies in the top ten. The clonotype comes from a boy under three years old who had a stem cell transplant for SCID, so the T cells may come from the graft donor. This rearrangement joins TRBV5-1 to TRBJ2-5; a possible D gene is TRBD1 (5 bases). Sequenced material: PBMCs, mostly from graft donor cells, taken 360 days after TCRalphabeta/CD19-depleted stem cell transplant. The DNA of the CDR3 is TGCGCCAGCAGCTTGGCCTCGGGCAGGGAAGAGACCCAGTACTTC. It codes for CASSLASGREETQYF.